Following are 13 T cell receptor beta chains from one sample sequenced in a study of T-cell reconstitution after alpha-beta-depleted transplantation in children. Unique molecular identifiers were used to barcode this TCRbeta library. TCRdb independently ran MiXCR on the PCR reads; one entry per CDR3 protein. The table includes around 500,000 distinct CDR3 sequences, approximately 12% detected once. The sample was PBMCs from the stem cell graft donor, taken from the stem cell graft. The source is a human donor who donated a stem cell graft to a child with combined immunodeficiency.

In the case of this clonotype: Given a much more abundant clone one base away, this may be a read error. CDR3 in amino acids: CCARKSGIRYNEQFF. CDR3 in DNA: TGCTGTGCTAGAAAGTCCGGGATTCGATACAATGAGCAGTTCTTC. The V call is TRBV20-1, the J call TRBJ2-1, with D tentatively TRBD2 (5 bases). The CDR3 totals 15 residues. CDR1 and CDR2 from the germline V gene are DFQATT and SNEGSKA (reference sequence).

This clonotype showed up just a few times. The chain couples TRBV7-2 to TRBJ2-2; TRBD2 agrees at 7 bases. Trimming at V came to 3 bases and at J to 3 bases, leaving 7 bases not matched to a gene. The germline gives CDR1 SGHTA, CDR2 FQGNSA. The CDR3 extends over 16 amino acids. The CDR3 loop is CASSLGGGEYTGELFF. The CDR3 nucleotides are TGTGCCAGCAGCTTGGGGGGGGGAGAATACACCGGGGAGCTGTTTTTT.

Only a few counts were recorded for this clonotype. The CDR3 DNA reads as TGTGCCAGCACCATCGCGGGACTAGCGGGTACCCCGAAGGTGGATACGCAGTATTTT. Translating gives CASTIAGLAGTPKVDTQYF. The chain is built from TRBV11-2 and TRBJ2-3; 12 bases are shared with TRBD2. The germline V gene encodes CDR1 SGHAT and CDR2 FQNNGV. V was pared by 7 bases and J by 6 bases, with 20 bases of the junction left unmatched. This CDR3 has 19 amino acids.

The sample holds a few counts of this clonotype. The V gene is TRBV6-1, the J gene TRBJ2-7; TRBD2 matches 13 bases. Germline assignment: CDR1 MNHNS and CDR2 SASEGT. CDR3 length: 14 residues. With 6 bases clipped from V and 4 bases from J, the junction kept 3 bases outside the gene matches. CDR3 loop: CASRTLAGGYEQYF. The CDR3, as DNA: TGTGCCAGCAGGACACTAGCGGGAGGGTACGAGCAGTACTTC.

This clonotype was seen only a few times. The V gene is TRBV3-1, the J gene TRBJ2-6; D is possibly TRBD2 (6 bases). The CDR3 length is 15 residues. V dropped 1 base and J dropped 2 bases, with 6 bases sitting between them. CDR1 and CDR2 from the germline V gene are LGHDT and YNNKEL (reference sequence). The CDR3 sequence is CASSQGGAGANVLTF. The CDR3 nucleotides are TGTGCCAGCAGCCAAGGCGGGGCTGGGGCCAACGTCCTGACTTTC.

This clonotype was seen a few times. This rearrangement joins TRBV3-1 to TRBJ2-7, with 7 bases fitting TRBD1. CDR3 length: 16 amino acids. V was pared by 0 bases and J by 2 bases, with 7 bases of the junction left unmatched. Germline CDR1 LGHDT, CDR2 YNNKEL (reference sequence). The CDR3 DNA follows: TGTGCCAGCAGCCAAGATAGGAGACAGGGAACCTACGAGCAGTACTTC. This sequence encodes CASSQDRRQGTYEQYF.

This clonotype showed up many times. The chain is built from TRBV4-3 and TRBJ2-1; 7 nucleotides align to TRBD1. This CDR3 has 16 residues. The trim removed 5 bases at V and 0 bases at J, leaving 7 bases unmatched. Germline-derived CDR1 and CDR2 are LGHNA and YSLEER. For the CDR3, the DNA is TGCGCCAGCAGCAGGGGGCGGATCAACTCCTACAATGAGCAGTTCTTC. It encodes CASSRGRINSYNEQFF.

At least ten counts were recorded for this clonotype. The chain employs TRBV2 and TRBJ2-2; D is uncertain. The CDR3 is made up of 17 amino acids. Germline V gene sequence: CDR1 SNHLY, CDR2 FYNNEI. The ends were cut back, 6 bases at V and 6 bases at J, with 23 bases in the middle. CDR3 sequence reads: CASSRSDPMFIAGELFF. The CDR3 DNA follows: TGTGCCAGCAGCCGAAGTGACCCTATGTTTATCGCCGGGGAGCTGTTTTTT.

CDR3 in amino acids: CASSYGGSLGTDTQYF. The CDR3 bases are TGTGCCAGCAGTTATGGGGGTTCGCTCGGAACAGATACGCAGTATTTT. V gene TRBV6-5 combines with J gene TRBJ2-3; D possibly matches TRBD1 or TRBD2 (5 bases each). This CDR3 is built from 16 residues. Germline values: CDR1 MNHEY, CDR2 SVGAGI. With 3 bases removed from V and 3 bases from J, the gap between germline ends came to 16 bases.

This clonotype turned up a few times. The gene calls are TRBV20-1 and TRBJ2-3; D ambiguous. V was pared by 3 bases and J by 0 bases, with 13 bases between. This CDR3 region has 15 residues. CDR1 and CDR2 (germline): DFQATT, SNEGSKA (reference sequence). The CDR3, as DNA: TGCAGTGCTAGTGGTCGGACGGCTAGCACAGATACGCAGTATTTT. Protein sequence: CSASGRTASTDTQYF.

In its sample, this clonotype was seen a few times. The chain recombines TRBV6-1 with TRBJ2-3; TRBD1 matches 8 bases. Germline V gene lookup returns CDR1 MNHNS and CDR2 SASEGT. This CDR3 has 14 residues. V shed 4 bases, J shed 3 bases, and the junction held 3 bases outside the gene matches. The CDR3 is CASSVRQGTDTQYF. In nucleotides, the CDR3 is TGTGCCAGCAGTGTCCGACAGGGGACAGATACGCAGTATTTT.

The DNA for the CDR3 is TGTGCCAGCAGCCACGGCGGGACAGGGACGTTCCTTGAGACCCAGTACTTC. Protein: CASSHGGTGTFLETQYF. The rearrangement links TRBV11-2 to TRBJ2-5; TRBD1 matches 9 bases. The CDR3 consists of 17 residues. In germline, CDR1 is SGHAT, CDR2 FQNNGV. J was trimmed by 5 bases and V by 5 bases; bases with no gene match: 15.

The rearrangement links TRBV5-1 to TRBJ2-1; D gene uncertain. The CDR3 covers 14 residues. Germline V gives CDR1 SGHRS, CDR2 YFSETQ. The ends were cut back, 1 base at V and 4 bases at J, with 9 bases in the middle. Written as DNA, the CDR3 is TGCGCCAGCAGCTTGATTAATTCTTACAATGAGCAGTTCTTC. This gives the protein CASSLINSYNEQFF.